Below are 8 T cell receptor beta chains sequenced from a single sample in a study of cytomegalovirus exposure and HLA in healthy donors. Primers: 60 Vbeta forward and 13 Jbeta reverse. Produced via immunoSEQ multiplex PCR; TCRdb's table is partial and in-frame only. The repertoire consists of 170,000 or so clones, with approximately 80% occurring once and the leading ten covering approximately 6.7%. Material for sequencing was PBMCs. All receptors come from a male donor in good health and CMV-seropositive.

CDR3: CASSQDGDATPNEQFF. CDR3 DNA sequence: TGTGCCAGCAGCCAAGACGGAGATGCTACACCCAATGAGCAGTTCTTC. V is TRBV14 and J is TRBJ2-1; D gene uncertain. The germline gives CDR1 SGHDN, CDR2 FVKESK. Trimming stripped 0 bases from V and 6 bases from J, with 15 bases between. This CDR3 region has 16 residues. Filled out from reference TRBV14 and TRBJ2-1, the complete variable domain reads EAGVTQFPSHSVIEKGQTVTLRCDPISGHDNLYWYRRVMGKEIKFLLHFVKESKQDESGMPNNRFLAERTGGTYSTLKVQPAELEDSGVYFCASSQDGDATPNEQFFGPGTRLTVL.

The chain has TRBV6-1 and TRBJ1-2; unclear D gene. Germline CDR1 is MNHNS and CDR2 is SASEGT. This CDR3 comprises 12 residues. V was cut by 4 bases and J by 5 bases, with 8 bases left in between. CDR3 nucleotide sequence: TGTGCCAGCAGTGCCCAACGGTATGGCTACACCTTC. Translation gives CASSAQRYGYTF.

The DNA for the CDR3 is TGTGCCAGCAGCTTAAGCGGGCAGCCCCAGCATTTT. Translated: CASSLSGQPQHF. V usage is TRBV13 and J usage is TRBJ1-5; the D is unclear. The V end lost 2 bases, the J end lost 7 bases, and 6 bases lay between the germline ends. CDR3 length: 12 amino acids. Germline CDR1 and CDR2: PRHDT and FYEKMQ (reference sequence).

The CDR3 loop reads CASSGRQERFAEAFF. DNA for the CDR3: TGTGCCAGCAGCGGTAGACAGGAACGGTTCGCTGAAGCTTTCTTT. V usage is TRBV9 and J usage is TRBJ1-1; possibly TRBD1 for D (6 bases). The length of the CDR3 is 15 residues. The V gene lost 3 bases and the J gene lost 6 bases, with 18 bases spanning the gap. The germline V gene has CDR1 SGDLS and CDR2 YYNGEE.

The chain links TRBV10-3 to TRBJ1-2, with D possibly matching TRBD1 (5 bases). Trimming took off 8 bases at V and 0 bases at J, with 25 bases between the two ends. CDR1 ENHRY and CDR2 SYGVKD come from the germline V gene. The CDR3 totals 18 residues. The CDR3 is CAISRTEGNTGANYGYTF. The CDR3 coding sequence is TGTGCCATCTCAAGGACCGAGGGGAATACGGGGGCTAACTATGGCTACACCTTC.

V gene TRBV27 combines with J gene TRBJ1-1; D not resolved. The germline V gene has CDR1 MNHEY and CDR2 SMNVEV (reference sequence). Between the trimmed V and J ends, which lost 3 bases and 1 base, there was a span of 12 bases. CDR3 length: 15 residues. The chain's CDR3 is CASSLRPATNTEAFF. Written as DNA, the CDR3 is TGTGCCAGCAGTTTGAGGCCAGCGACGAACACTGAAGCTTTCTTT.

The genes are TRBV11-2 and TRBJ2-4; D is perhaps TRBD2 (6 bases). Germline CDR1 and CDR2: SGHAT and FQNNGV. The V and J ends lost 8 bases and 4 bases respectively, with 21 bases between them. The CDR3 covers 16 residues. The CDR3 loop is CASSPLVRAGKNIQYF. The CDR3 DNA is TGTGCCAGCTCCCCACTAGTCCGGGCGGGAAAAAACATTCAGTACTTC.

V is TRBV9 and J is TRBJ2-7, with 7 bases lining up with TRBD2. The CDR3 spans 17 residues. Germline trimming cut 0 bases from V and 3 bases from J; bases unmatched to any gene: 12. Germline values: CDR1 SGDLS, CDR2 YYNGEE. DNA for the CDR3: TGTGCCAGCAGCGTAGGGGCAGGCGGACTAGGGGTCTACGAGCAGTACTTC. The encoded protein is CASSVGAGGLGVYEQYF.